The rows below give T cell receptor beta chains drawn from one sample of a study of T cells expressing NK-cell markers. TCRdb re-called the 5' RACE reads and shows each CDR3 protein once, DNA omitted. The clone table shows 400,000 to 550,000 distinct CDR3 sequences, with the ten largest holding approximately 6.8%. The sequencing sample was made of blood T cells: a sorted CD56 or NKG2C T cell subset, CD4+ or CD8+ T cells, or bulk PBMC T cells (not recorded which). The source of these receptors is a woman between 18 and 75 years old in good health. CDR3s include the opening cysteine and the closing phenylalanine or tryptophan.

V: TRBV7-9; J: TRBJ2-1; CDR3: CASSEGWSEQFF
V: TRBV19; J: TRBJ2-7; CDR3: CASSITAAYEQYF
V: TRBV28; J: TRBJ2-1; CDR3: CASTQTNNEQFF
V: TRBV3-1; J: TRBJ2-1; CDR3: CASSQWEEQFF
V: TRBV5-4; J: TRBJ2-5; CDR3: CASSLIGGGTPETQYF
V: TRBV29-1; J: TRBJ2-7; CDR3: CSVLDRDYEQYF
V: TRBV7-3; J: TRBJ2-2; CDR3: CASSPDREPTGELFF
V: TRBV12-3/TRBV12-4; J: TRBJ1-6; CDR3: CASSSDRDRPLHF
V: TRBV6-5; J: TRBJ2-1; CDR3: CASSYVGVGGAYNEQFF
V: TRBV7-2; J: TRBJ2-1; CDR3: CASSLPTGWGNEQFF
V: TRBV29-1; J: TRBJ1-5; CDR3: CSVGGGGNQPQHF
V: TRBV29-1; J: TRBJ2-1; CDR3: CSALAGHPYNEQFF
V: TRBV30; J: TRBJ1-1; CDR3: CAWGAGTEAFF
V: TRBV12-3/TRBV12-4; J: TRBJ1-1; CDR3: CASRPGALNTEAFF
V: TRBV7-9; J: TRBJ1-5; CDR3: CASSLETSGLSNQPQHF
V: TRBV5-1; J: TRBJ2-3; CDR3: CASSWTSGSADTQYF
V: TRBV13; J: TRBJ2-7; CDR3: CASSSKWTGTGEQYF